This TCR beta chain appears in the sequencing data of a study of blood T cell repertoires in COVID-19. Study context: Material from acute and convalescent COVID-19 was sourced from the United States, Italy and Spain. PBMCs, B-cell-depleted T cells, or T cells were the source of the cDNA or gDNA that made up the material.

Methods used by the authors: Using reference gene primer amplification, nucleated cell counts were estimated. The assay was immunoSEQ multiplex PCR, and TCRdb's table has in-frame clones only and misses some. The DNA was the basis for D and trimming; V, J and clone size are from that table. The sample contains 130,000 or so clones, about 88% of which appear only once. Per the germline V gene, CDR1 is LNHDA and CDR2 is SQIVND (reference sequence). This CDR3 comprises 14 residues. The germline V and J ends were trimmed by 4 bases and 6 bases, with 10 bases remaining between them. Sequencing used peripheral blood. The chain recombines TRBV19 with TRBJ1-6; D is unresolved. This TCR came from a woman aged 80 or over with acute or convalescent COVID-19. This CDR3 is CASSRGSTNSPLHF. The CDR3 nucleotides read TGTGCCAGTAGTAGAGGGAGTACTAATTCACCCCTCCACTTT.